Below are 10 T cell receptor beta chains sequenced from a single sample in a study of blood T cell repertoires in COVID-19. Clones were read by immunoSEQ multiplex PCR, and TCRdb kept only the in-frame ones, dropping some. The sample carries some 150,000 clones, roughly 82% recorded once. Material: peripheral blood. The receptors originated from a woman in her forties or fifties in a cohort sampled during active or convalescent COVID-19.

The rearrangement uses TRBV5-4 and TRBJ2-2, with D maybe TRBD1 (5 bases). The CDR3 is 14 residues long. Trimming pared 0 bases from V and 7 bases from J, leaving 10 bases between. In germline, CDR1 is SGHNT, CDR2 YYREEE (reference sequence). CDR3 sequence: CASSLAGAVGELFF. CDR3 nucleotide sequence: TGTGCCAGCAGCTTGGCTGGGGCGGTCGGGGAGCTGTTTTTT.

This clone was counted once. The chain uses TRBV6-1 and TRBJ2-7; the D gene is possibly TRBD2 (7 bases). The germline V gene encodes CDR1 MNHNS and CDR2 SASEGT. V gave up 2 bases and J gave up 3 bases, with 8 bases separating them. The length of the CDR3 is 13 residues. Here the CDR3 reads CASSERGGYEQYF. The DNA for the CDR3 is TGTGCCAGCAGTGAAAGGGGGGGCTACGAGCAGTACTTC.

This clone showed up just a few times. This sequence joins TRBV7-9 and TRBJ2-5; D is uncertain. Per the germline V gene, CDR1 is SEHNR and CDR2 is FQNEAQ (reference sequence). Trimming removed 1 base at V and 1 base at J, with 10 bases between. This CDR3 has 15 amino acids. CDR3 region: CASSLDLHSQETQYF. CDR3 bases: TGTGCCAGCAGCTTAGATCTGCACAGCCAAGAGACCCAGTACTTC.

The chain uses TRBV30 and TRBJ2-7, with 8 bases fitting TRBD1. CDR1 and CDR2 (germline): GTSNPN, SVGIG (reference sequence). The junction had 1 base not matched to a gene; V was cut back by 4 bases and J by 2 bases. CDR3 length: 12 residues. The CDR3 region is CAWKGQAYEQYF. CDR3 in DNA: TGTGCCTGGAAGGGACAGGCCTACGAGCAGTACTTC.

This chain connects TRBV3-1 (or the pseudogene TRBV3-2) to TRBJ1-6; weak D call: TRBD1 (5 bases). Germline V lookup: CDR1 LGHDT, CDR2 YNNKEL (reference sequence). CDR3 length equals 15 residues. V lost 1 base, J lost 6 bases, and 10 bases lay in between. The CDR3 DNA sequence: TGTGCCAGCAGCCAAGCAGCAGGGATTAATTCACCCCTCCACTTT. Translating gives CASSQAAGINSPLHF.

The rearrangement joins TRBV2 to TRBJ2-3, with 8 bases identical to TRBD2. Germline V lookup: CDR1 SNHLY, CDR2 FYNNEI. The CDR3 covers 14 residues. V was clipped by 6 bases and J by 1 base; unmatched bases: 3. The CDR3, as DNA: TGTGCCAGCAGGGAGACTAGCGGCACAGATACGCAGTATTTT. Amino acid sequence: CASRETSGTDTQYF.

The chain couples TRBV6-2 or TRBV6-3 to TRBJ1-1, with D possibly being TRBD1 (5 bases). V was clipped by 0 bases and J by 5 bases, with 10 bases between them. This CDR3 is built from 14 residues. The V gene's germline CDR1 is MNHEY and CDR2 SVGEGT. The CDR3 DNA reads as TGTGCCAGCAGTTACTCCTGGGAGGGGACTGAAGCTTTCTTT. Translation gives CASSYSWEGTEAFF.

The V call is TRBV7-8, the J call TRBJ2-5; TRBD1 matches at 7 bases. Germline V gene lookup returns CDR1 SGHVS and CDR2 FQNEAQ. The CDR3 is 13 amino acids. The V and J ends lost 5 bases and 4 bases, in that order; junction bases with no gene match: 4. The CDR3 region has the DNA TGTGCCAGCAGCCCCGACAGGGCAGAGACCCAGTACTTC. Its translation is CASSPDRAETQYF.

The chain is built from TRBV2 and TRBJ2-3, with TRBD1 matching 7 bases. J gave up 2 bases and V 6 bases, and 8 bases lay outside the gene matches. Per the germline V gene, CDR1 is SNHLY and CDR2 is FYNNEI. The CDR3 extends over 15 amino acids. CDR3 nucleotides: TGTGCCAGCAGCCAACAGGGGATCCACACAGATACGCAGTATTTT. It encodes CASSQQGIHTDTQYF.

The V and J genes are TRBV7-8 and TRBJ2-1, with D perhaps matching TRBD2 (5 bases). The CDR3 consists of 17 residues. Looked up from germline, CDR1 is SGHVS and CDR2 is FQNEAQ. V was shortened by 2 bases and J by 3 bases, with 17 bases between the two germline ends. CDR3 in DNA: TGTGCCAGCAGCTTACGGGGATCGAGCGGAAACTACAATGAGCAGTTCTTC. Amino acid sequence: CASSLRGSSGNYNEQFF.